The clone carrying this T cell receptor (beta chain) has at least ten counts. Its cognate antigen is unknown. This CDR3 contains 14 residues. Germline CDR1 reads SQVTM; CDR2 reads ANQGSEA. The J segment lost 2 bases and the V segment lost 3 bases, leaving 6 bases of the junction unmatched. These data belong to a study of T cells in Graves' hyperthyroidism and ophthalmopathy. Clinical symptoms, serum thyroxine and TRAb, thyroid ultrasound and orbital computed tomography were used for the diagnoses. Using about 10 ml of fresh peripheral blood, PBMCs were prepared. TCR beta CDR3 regions were amplified from RNA. A first-round RT-PCR of the TCR CDR3 used the HTBI primer set. TCRdb re-called the multiplex PCR reads with MiXCR, one entry per CDR3 protein. The data show some 360,000 distinct CDR3 sequences, with about a sixth seen just once and about 14% held by the top ten. Study outcomes and limitations: Ophthalmopathy was told apart from stable hyperthyroidism by a 13 V-J model. Also found in blood were most expanded thyroid clonotypes above 0.001.

The chain links TRBV29-1 to TRBJ1-1, with 7 nucleotides matching TRBD1. The source is a woman aged 40 to 50 with Graves' ophthalmopathy. The sample taken for sequencing was blood. CDR3 residues: CSVDGTAINTEAFF. The DNA for the CDR3 is TGCAGCGTTGACGGGACAGCAATTAACACTGAAGCTTTCTTT.